Presented here are 16 T cell receptor beta chains from one specimen sequenced in a study of vaccination effects on CD4 cells after COVID-19. Here immunoSEQ multiplex PCR was the method, and the copy in TCRdb shows in-frame clones only, minus some. The sample has approximately 29,000 clones, around 70% seen once. Antigen-specific CD4+ T cells were expanded with viral peptide pools in the ViraFEST assay before sequencing. Cells that had been cultured for about 10 days were the source of isolated CD4+ T cells. Each participant was given two doses of one vaccine (BNT162b2 or mRNA-1273). No cognate antigen is known for these TCRs. The material sequenced was CD4+ T cells from PBMCs cultured with HCoV-NL63 spike peptides, taken after COVID-19 vaccination. All receptors come from a human donor who received a COVID-19 vaccine.

This clone was found a few times. The V gene is TRBV10-1, the J gene TRBJ1-1; D gene ambiguous. V was clipped by 2 bases and J by 1 base, with 14 bases between them. Germline-derived CDR1 and CDR2 are WNHNN and SYGVQD (reference sequence). The CDR3 runs to 16 residues. DNA for the CDR3: TGCGCCAGCAGTGAGACAGCCGGAGGGCAGAACACTGAAGCTTTCTTT. Its protein product is CASSETAGGQNTEAFF.

The chain uses TRBV12-3 or TRBV12-4 and TRBJ1-2; possibly TRBD1 for D (5 bases). Trimming cost V 2 bases and J 7 bases, with 8 bases left between them. The CDR3 extends over 12 amino acids. CDR3 nucleotide sequence: TGTGCCAGCAGTTTATTAGGGGTTGGCTACACCTTC. This codes for CASSLLGVGYTF.

This sequence joins TRBV18 and TRBJ1-1; no definite D call. The length of the CDR3 is 15 residues. The germline CDR1 and CDR2 sequences are KGHSH and LQKENI. Trimming shortened V by 3 bases and J by 1 base, and 12 bases separated the two germline ends. CDR3 protein: CASSPSRDTNTEAFF. The CDR3 nucleotides are TGTGCCAGCTCACCTTCGCGAGATACGAACACTGAAGCTTTCTTT.

V and J are TRBV5-4 and TRBJ2-3, with 8 positions matching TRBD2. J was trimmed by 3 bases and V by 4 bases; bases with no gene match: 10. This CDR3 has 16 amino acids. From germline, CDR1 is SGHNT and CDR2 YYREEE (reference sequence). CDR3: CASSTKPGLGTDTQYF. Written as DNA, the CDR3 is TGTGCCAGCAGCACCAAACCGGGACTAGGTACAGATACGCAGTATTTT.

The CDR3 bases are TGCGCCAGCAGCTTGGCAGAGACCACCGGGGAGCTGTTTTTT. As protein: CASSLAETTGELFF. The rearrangement links TRBV5-1 to TRBJ2-2; D not certain. CDR1 and CDR2 from the germline V gene are SGHRS and YFSETQ. The CDR3 spans 14 residues. Trimming pared 0 bases from V and 4 bases from J, leaving 7 bases between. The entire variable domain, with the rest obtained from reference TRBV5-1 and TRBJ2-2, is as follows: KAGVTQTPRYLIKTRGQQVTLSCSPISGHRSVSWYQQTPGQGLQFLFEYFSETQRNKGNFPGRFSGRQFSNSRSEMNVSTLELGDSALYLCASSLAETTGELFFGEGSRLTVL.

This chain connects TRBV4-1 to TRBJ2-5; D is possibly TRBD1 (6 bases). This CDR3 has 13 amino acids. With 2 bases removed from V and 5 bases from J, the gap between germline ends came to 9 bases. CDR1 and CDR2 from the germline V gene are MGHRA and YSYEKL. For the CDR3, the DNA is TGCGCCAGCAGCCAAAGGGGGTGGGAGACCCAGTACTTC. Its protein product is CASSQRGWETQYF.

This clone has only a few counts. This rearrangement joins TRBV11-3 to TRBJ2-3; D is perhaps TRBD1 (5 bases). The V gene's germline CDR1 is SGHNT and CDR2 YENEEA. V was trimmed by 1 base and J by 0 bases, leaving 11 bases between them. The CDR3 totals 16 residues. The CDR3 is CASSLAGRGSTDTQYF. DNA of the CDR3: TGTGCCAGCAGCTTAGCAGGGCGTGGTAGCACAGATACGCAGTATTTT.

This chain connects TRBV28 to TRBJ2-7; 9 bases align to TRBD2. After removal of 7 bases from V and 3 bases from J, the junction contained 7 bases not matched to a gene. Germline CDR1 reads MDHEN; CDR2 reads SYDVKM. This CDR3 comprises 14 residues. CDR3 nucleotide sequence: TGTGCCAGCAACGAGGGACTAGCCGGCTACGAGCAGTACTTC. Translating gives CASNEGLAGYEQYF.

The chain links TRBV28 to TRBJ2-7; D may be TRBD1 (5 bases). Deletions cut 5 bases from V and 3 bases from J, with 14 bases between. CDR1 and CDR2 from the germline V gene are MDHEN and SYDVKM. The CDR3 covers 14 residues. The CDR3 spells CASSQGFRNYEQYF. The CDR3 DNA reads as TGTGCCAGCAGTCAGGGCTTCAGGAACTACGAGCAGTACTTC.

The V and J genes are TRBV6-5 and TRBJ2-7, with D perhaps matching TRBD2 (6 bases). Trimming removed 6 bases at V and 3 bases at J, with 18 bases between. Germline V lookup: CDR1 MNHEY, CDR2 SVGAGI. CDR3 size: 15 residues. The CDR3 reads CASSPGTGSFYEQYF. CDR3 DNA: TGTGCCAGCAGCCCCGGGACCGGGAGTTTCTACGAGCAGTACTTC.

V is TRBV28 and J is TRBJ1-2; D not resolved. CDR1 and CDR2 (germline): MDHEN, SYDVKM. Trimming pared 1 base from V and 5 bases from J, leaving 5 bases between. The CDR3 sequence is 12 residues long. The CDR3 region is CASSLSKYGYTF. CDR3 sequence (DNA): TGTGCCAGCAGTTTATCAAAATATGGCTACACCTTC.

The rearrangement joins TRBV5-1 to TRBJ2-5; 9 positions agree with TRBD2. The trim removed 4 bases at V and 4 bases at J, leaving 8 bases unmatched. The CDR3 runs to 15 residues. The germline V gene encodes CDR1 SGHRS and CDR2 YFSETQ. The CDR3 DNA reads as TGCGCCAGCAGCGCCTTTAGCGGGAGTGGAGAGACCCAGTACTTC. It codes for CASSAFSGSGETQYF.

CDR3 amino acids: CASSYGQGGYTF. CDR3 sequence (DNA): TGTGCCAGCAGTTACGGACAGGGCGGCTACACCTTC. The gene calls are TRBV6-5 and TRBJ1-2; TRBD1 matches at 8 bases. This CDR3 is 12 amino acids long. V was pared by 2 bases and J by 8 bases, with 1 base of the junction left unmatched. Germline CDR1 is MNHEY and CDR2 is SVGAGI.

The chain couples TRBV14 to TRBJ1-1, with D possibly matching TRBD1 (5 bases). Germline V gene sequence: CDR1 SGHDN, CDR2 FVKESK. V lost 4 bases to trimming and J lost 1 base, with 7 bases between them. CDR3 length: 13 amino acids. In DNA, the CDR3 is TGTGCCAGCAGCCGGGGACCGAACACTGAAGCTTTCTTT. Its protein product is CASSRGPNTEAFF.

V usage is TRBV21-1 and J usage is TRBJ2-7. TRBV21-1 is given as a pseudogene. The CDR3 extends over 10 amino acids. The CDR3 sequence: CASSTRPRRW. DNA of the CDR3: TGTGCCAGCAGCACCCGGCCCCGACGGTGG.

This clone came up a few times. The chain recombines TRBV11-2 with TRBJ1-2, with 8 bases matching TRBD1. Losses at the gene ends were 2 bases for V and 3 bases for J; bases not matched to a gene: 5. The CDR3 runs to 15 residues. Per the germline V gene, CDR1 is SGHAT and CDR2 is FQNNGV. The CDR3 bases are TGTGCCAGCAGCTTAAACTCAGGGGGCGACTATGGCTACACCTTC. This translates into CASSLNSGGDYGYTF.